This TCR beta chain emerged from a study of blood T cells in healthy people across ages. Next came a second PCR, run for about 6 to 12 cycles, which used a sample-barcoded 5' primer along with a J-beta primer mix. TCRdb processed the 5' RACE reads anew with MiXCR; each CDR3 protein has one entry. Counted here are 700,000 to 850,000 distinct CDR3 sequences, roughly 40% occurring once; the ten biggest clones make up roughly 13%. CDR3 length: 14 residues. The V gene lost 6 bases and the J gene lost 6 bases, with 15 bases spanning the gap. Germline lookup yields CDR1 SNHLY and CDR2 FYNNEI. The sequenced sample consisted of blood. The source of this sequence is a young man in good health. V and J are TRBV2 and TRBJ2-1; tentative D call: TRBD2 (5 bases). This CDR3 is CASSLTPEGNEQFF. Here the CDR3 DNA reads TGTGCCAGCAGCCTCACCCCCGAGGGCAATGAGCAGTTCTTC.